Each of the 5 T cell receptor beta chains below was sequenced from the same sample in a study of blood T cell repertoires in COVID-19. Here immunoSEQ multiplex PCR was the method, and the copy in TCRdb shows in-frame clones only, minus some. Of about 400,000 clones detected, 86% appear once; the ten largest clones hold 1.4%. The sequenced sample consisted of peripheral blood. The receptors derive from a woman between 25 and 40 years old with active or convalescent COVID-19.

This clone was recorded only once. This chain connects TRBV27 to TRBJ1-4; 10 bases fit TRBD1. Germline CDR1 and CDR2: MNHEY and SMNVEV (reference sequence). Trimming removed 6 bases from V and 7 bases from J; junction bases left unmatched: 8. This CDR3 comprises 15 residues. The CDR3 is CASSQSGTGVEKLFF. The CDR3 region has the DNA TGTGCCAGCAGCCAATCCGGGACAGGGGTTGAAAAACTGTTTTTT.

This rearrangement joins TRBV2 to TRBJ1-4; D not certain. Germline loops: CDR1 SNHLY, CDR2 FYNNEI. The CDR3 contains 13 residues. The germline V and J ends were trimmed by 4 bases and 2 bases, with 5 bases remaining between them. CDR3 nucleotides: TGTGCCAGCAGTGCAGTTACTAATGAAAAACTGTTTTTT. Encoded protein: CASSAVTNEKLFF.

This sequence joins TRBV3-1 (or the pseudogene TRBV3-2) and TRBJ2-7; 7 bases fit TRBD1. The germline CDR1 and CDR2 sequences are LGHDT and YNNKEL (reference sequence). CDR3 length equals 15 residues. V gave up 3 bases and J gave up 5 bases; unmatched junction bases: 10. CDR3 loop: CASSQWDSIVNEQYF. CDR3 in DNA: TGTGCCAGCAGCCAGTGGGACAGCATCGTCAACGAGCAGTACTTC.

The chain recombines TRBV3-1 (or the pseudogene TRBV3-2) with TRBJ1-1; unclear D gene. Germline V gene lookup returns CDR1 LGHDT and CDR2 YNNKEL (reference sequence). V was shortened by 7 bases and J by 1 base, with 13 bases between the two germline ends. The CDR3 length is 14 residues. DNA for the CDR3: TGTGCCAGCAACCACCGGGGAACGAACACTGAAGCTTTCTTT. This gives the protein CASNHRGTNTEAFF.

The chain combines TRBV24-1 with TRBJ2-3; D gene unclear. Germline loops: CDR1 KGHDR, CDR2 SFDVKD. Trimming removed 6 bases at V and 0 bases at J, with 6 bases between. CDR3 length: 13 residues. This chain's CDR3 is CATSIGSTDTQYF. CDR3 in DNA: TGTGCCACCAGTATCGGGAGCACAGATACGCAGTATTTT.